The sequence of this TCR beta chain was determined in a study of cytomegalovirus exposure and HLA in healthy donors. The CDR3 sequence is 17 residues long. The germline V gene encodes CDR1 KGHSH and CDR2 LQKENI. Trimming pared 2 bases from V and 2 bases from J, leaving 19 bases between. PCR employed 60 Vbeta and 13 Jbeta primers. Method: immunoSEQ multiplex PCR; TCRdb's copy keeps in-frame clones and lacks some. The sample totals 100,000 to 150,000 clones. Sequencing input: PBMCs. This rearrangement joins TRBV18 to TRBJ2-7; unclear D gene. The TCR comes from a man younger than 35 in good health and CMV-seronegative. The CDR3 loop is CASSPSPLASLTYEQYF. The CDR3 bases are TGTGCCAGCTCACCAAGTCCCCTCGCGTCTCTAACCTACGAGCAGTACTTC. Based on the CDR3 plus reference TRBV18 and TRBJ2-7, the full variable domain is NAGVMQNPRHLVRRRGQEARLRCSPMKGHSHVYWYRQLPEEGLKFMVYLQKENIIDESGMPKERFSAEFPKEGPSILRIQQVVRGDSAAYFCASSPSPLASLTYEQYFGPGTRLTVT.